The 14 T cell receptor beta chains given below trace back to one sample, sequenced in a study of cytomegalovirus exposure and HLA in healthy donors. It was with 60 Vbeta and 13 Jbeta primers that the PCR ran. The data were produced by immunoSEQ multiplex PCR, yet TCRdb's version contains in-frame clones alone and is incomplete. The sample yields 150,000 to 200,000 clones, of which the top ten take up 6.5%. The sample was PBMCs. The receptor set was obtained from a man aged 30 to 45 in good health and CMV-seronegative.

This chain links TRBV11-3 with TRBJ2-1; 7 bases match TRBD2. The CDR3 has 14 amino acids. V lost 6 bases to trimming and J lost 4 bases; unmatched junction nucleotides: 6. Germline-derived CDR1 and CDR2 are SGHNT and YENEEA. CDR3 loop: CASSRGGSYNEQFF. The CDR3 DNA sequence: TGTGCCAGCAGTAGGGGCGGGAGTTACAATGAGCAGTTCTTC.

CDR3: CASSLSARQINSPLHF. For the CDR3, the DNA is TGTGCCAGCAGTTTATCCGCGAGGCAGATTAATTCACCCCTCCACTTT. The genes are TRBV27 and TRBJ1-6; D gene unclear. The CDR3 is made up of 16 amino acids. The germline V gene has CDR1 MNHEY and CDR2 SMNVEV (reference sequence). V was clipped by 0 bases and J by 6 bases, with 12 bases between them.

This chain uses TRBV5-6 with TRBJ2-3; 7 bases agree with TRBD2. V gave up 0 bases and J gave up 1 base; unmatched junction bases: 14. Germline CDR1 SGHDT, CDR2 YYEEEE. This CDR3 comprises 19 residues. CDR3 nucleotides: TGTGCCAGCAGCTTGGATTTCCGGGCCCAAGGGAGGGGCACAGATACGCAGTATTTT. Protein: CASSLDFRAQGRGTDTQYF.

The chain links TRBV4-2 to TRBJ2-5, with 9 bases matching TRBD2. Losses at the gene ends were 1 base for V and 2 bases for J; bases not matched to a gene: 5. The germline CDR1 and CDR2 sequences are LGHNA and YNFKEQ. The CDR3 is 16 residues long. This CDR3 is CASSQAGTSLQETQYF. For the CDR3, the DNA is TGTGCCAGCAGCCAAGCCGGGACTAGCTTACAAGAGACCCAGTACTTC.

The rearrangement joins TRBV5-4 to TRBJ1-1, with a tentative D call TRBD1 (5 bases). The V and J ends lost 4 bases and 3 bases respectively, with 16 bases between them. CDR3 length: 15 residues. The germline V gene has CDR1 SGHNT and CDR2 YYREEE (reference sequence). The CDR3 loop is CASSGAGRADTEAFF. The DNA for the CDR3 is TGTGCCAGCAGCGGTGCAGGGAGGGCTGACACTGAAGCTTTCTTT.

The chain joins TRBV7-2 to TRBJ2-7; weak D call: TRBD2 (5 bases). The CDR3 is 14 residues long. Germline V gives CDR1 SGHTA, CDR2 FQGNSA. Between the trimmed V and J ends, which lost 3 bases and 0 bases, there was a span of 9 bases. CDR3 residues: CASSFSASSYEQYF. CDR3 coding DNA: TGTGCCAGCAGCTTTAGCGCTAGCTCCTACGAGCAGTACTTC.

The chain employs TRBV11-2 and TRBJ2-3; 10 bases fit TRBD1. V gave up 4 bases and J gave up 1 base; unmatched junction bases: 5. There are 16 residues in the CDR3. Germline V CDR1 and CDR2: SGHAT, FQNNGV. DNA of the CDR3: TGTGCCAGCAGCTCCGAGACAGGGGGCGGCACAGATACGCAGTATTTT. It specifies CASSSETGGGTDTQYF.

V is TRBV29-1 and J is TRBJ2-7; the D is unclear. This CDR3 spans 10 amino acids. Germline lookup yields CDR1 SQVTM and CDR2 ANQGSEA. Trimming pared 4 bases from V and 1 base from J, leaving 2 bases between. CDR3 protein: CSVVSYEQYF. In DNA, the CDR3 is TGCAGCGTTGTATCCTACGAGCAGTACTTC.

This chain joins TRBV28 and TRBJ2-5; 8 bases align to TRBD2. The CDR3 contains 16 residues. J lost 1 base, V lost 1 base, and 5 bases had no gene match. The germline CDR1 and CDR2 sequences are MDHEN and SYDVKM. The CDR3 reads CASSLSGGLSQETQYF. The DNA of the CDR3 is TGTGCCAGCAGTTTATCGGGGGGGCTTTCCCAAGAGACCCAGTACTTC.

The CDR3 DNA reads TGTGCCAGTACCCCGGGACAGGGGTCTGATCAGCCCCAGCATTTT. Protein sequence: CASTPGQGSDQPQHF. The V call is TRBV19, the J call TRBJ1-5; TRBD1 matches 10 bases. With 7 bases clipped from V and 5 bases from J, the junction kept 8 bases outside the gene matches. Germline values: CDR1 LNHDA, CDR2 SQIVND (reference sequence). CDR3 length: 15 amino acids.

The J gene is TRBJ2-1, the V gene TRBV7-2, with 7 bases fitting TRBD2. Trimming cost V 6 bases and J 1 base; bases outside gene matches: 9. Germline CDR1 and CDR2: SGHTA and FQGNSA. The CDR3 runs 16 residues. Written as DNA, the CDR3 is TGTGCCAGCAGTCATTGGACTAGGCCGTCCTACAATGAGCAGTTCTTC. Encoded protein: CASSHWTRPSYNEQFF.

V is TRBV9 and J is TRBJ2-1, with TRBD2 matching over 8 bases. The CDR3 runs to 16 residues. The ends lost 0 bases at V and 0 bases at J; junction bases unmatched: 2. Germline values: CDR1 SGDLS, CDR2 YYNGEE. CDR3 coding DNA: TGTGCCAGCAGCGTAGTAAGCGGGAGCTCCTACAATGAGCAGTTCTTC. Its translation is CASSVVSGSSYNEQFF.

The chain is built from TRBV19 and TRBJ2-5, with D perhaps matching TRBD2 (6 bases). From germline, CDR1 is LNHDA and CDR2 SQIVND (reference sequence). V was shortened by 1 base and J by 3 bases, with 9 bases between the two germline ends. This CDR3 is built from 14 residues. CDR3 sequence: CASSIGWGEETQYF. The CDR3 DNA reads TGTGCCAGTAGTATAGGTTGGGGGGAAGAGACCCAGTACTTC.

This CDR3 is CASSKPGQGYNEQFF. The CDR3 coding sequence is TGTGCCAGCAGCAAACCGGGACAGGGGTACAATGAGCAGTTCTTC. V and J are TRBV7-2 and TRBJ2-1, with 10 bases aligning to TRBD1. This CDR3 has 15 amino acids. Germline CDR1 and CDR2: SGHTA and FQGNSA. Germline trimming cut 5 bases from V and 4 bases from J; bases unmatched to any gene: 5.